Below are 32 T cell receptor beta chains sequenced from a single sample in a study of human T cells and chemical hapten exposure. As for time point: patch test 1, 2 weeks after DPC sensitization. The treatment here: therapeutic diphenylcyclopropenone sensitization with weekly scalp DPC. MiXCR was run by TCRdb on the RACE reads, yielding one entry per CDR3 protein. The sample consists of about 340,000 distinct CDR3 sequences, roughly 6.9% of them appearing once. The sample consisted of whole blood, taken in connection with sensitization to the hapten diphenylcyclopropenone (DPC). These receptor sequences come from a young woman with alopecia areata. Some clones in this sample may be carry-over from other donors' samples.

This clonotype occurred many times. The chain has TRBV2 and TRBJ2-5, with D possibly matching TRBD1 (6 bases). The CDR3 spans 15 residues. The germline CDR1 and CDR2 sequences are SNHLY and FYNNEI. V was shortened by 6 bases and J by 4 bases, with 18 bases between the two germline ends. The CDR3 spells CASSPRDIMRETQYF. The CDR3 nucleotides are TGTGCCAGCAGCCCCCGGGACATAATGCGAGAGACCCAGTACTTC.

This clonotype was recorded at least ten times. The V call is TRBV18, the J call TRBJ2-2; TRBD1 aligns across 9 bases. There are 18 residues in the CDR3. The junction had 11 bases not matched to a gene; V was cut back by 6 bases and J by 0 bases. Germline-derived CDR1 and CDR2 are KGHSH and LQKENI. The DNA of the CDR3 is TGTGCCAGCTCCTGGACAGGGGTCGTCCCACCGAACACCGGGGAGCTGTTTTTT. Protein product: CASSWTGVVPPNTGELFF.

At least ten counts were recorded for this clonotype. V is TRBV6-2 or TRBV6-3 and J is TRBJ1-5; D perhaps matches TRBD1 (5 bases). The CDR3 consists of 13 residues. Germline values: CDR1 MNHEY, CDR2 SVGEGT. Trimming removed 5 bases at V and 4 bases at J, with 9 bases between. The CDR3 is CASSRGGNQPQHF. In DNA, the CDR3 is TGTGCCAGCAGTCGGGGGGGGAATCAGCCCCAGCATTTT.

In this sample, this clonotype turned up a few times. In DNA, the CDR3 is TGTGCCAGCAGTTCCCGAGAGGACAGGGACCTCTACGAGCAGTACTTC. It encodes CASSSREDRDLYEQYF. The genes are TRBV7-2 and TRBJ2-7; TRBD1 agrees at 8 bases. J was trimmed by 3 bases and V by 6 bases; bases with no gene match: 13. This CDR3 has 16 residues. Germline V gene data show CDR1 as SGHTA and CDR2 as FQGNSA.

The chain combines TRBV25-1 with TRBJ2-3; possible D gene TRBD1, 5 bases. The CDR3 spans 14 residues. V lost 1 base and J 4 bases, leaving 9 bases between the germline ends. CDR1 is MGHDK, CDR2 SYGVNS, per germline. This CDR3 is CASSEWGFPDTQYF. CDR3 bases: TGTGCCAGCAGTGAATGGGGCTTTCCAGATACGCAGTATTTT.

This clonotype was seen more than once but under ten times. This chain connects TRBV11-2 to TRBJ2-3; 9 positions agree with TRBD2. V trimming: 1 base; J trimming: 6 bases; junction bases outside the gene matches: 8. The V gene's germline CDR1 is SGHAT and CDR2 FQNNGV. This CDR3 is built from 16 residues. The DNA for the CDR3 is TGTGCCAGCAGCTTAGTATGGCGGGGGGGCTCGGATACGCAGTATTTT. This codes for CASSLVWRGGSDTQYF.

This clonotype was recorded a few times. This chain connects TRBV18 to TRBJ1-1; TRBD1 aligns across 8 bases. The germline V gene encodes CDR1 KGHSH and CDR2 LQKENI. The junction had 5 bases not matched to a gene; V was cut back by 2 bases and J by 3 bases. CDR3 length: 15 amino acids. CDR3 sequence: CASSPNRGEDTEAFF. The CDR3 DNA is TGTGCCAGCTCACCAAACAGGGGGGAGGACACTGAAGCTTTCTTT.

V is TRBV18 and J is TRBJ1-5, with D tentatively TRBD1 (5 bases). Trimming pared 1 base from V and 1 base from J, leaving 14 bases between. From germline, CDR1 is KGHSH and CDR2 LQKENI. The CDR3 is made up of 17 amino acids. The CDR3 bases are TGTGCCAGCTCACCACGTAGCAGGGTAGACAGCAATCAGCCCCAGCATTTT. Translated: CASSPRSRVDSNQPQHF.

This clonotype was counted a few times. V and J are TRBV6-5 and TRBJ1-4; D ambiguous. The ends were cut back, 6 bases at V and 8 bases at J, with 16 bases in the middle. Germline CDR1 reads MNHEY; CDR2 reads SVGAGI. This CDR3 is 14 amino acids long. As DNA, the CDR3 is TGTGCCAGCAGGACTAGCTCCGCCCGGGAAAAACTGTTTTTT. Its protein product is CASRTSSAREKLFF.

This CDR3 is CASSVGRTGGFGMEAFF. In DNA, the CDR3 is TGTGCCAGCAGCGTGGGGAGGACAGGGGGATTTGGCATGGAAGCTTTCTTT. J is TRBJ1-1 and V is TRBV7-9, with TRBD1 matching over 10 bases. Trimming removed 5 bases from V and 8 bases from J; junction bases left unmatched: 17. Germline CDR1 is SEHNR and CDR2 is FQNEAQ (reference sequence). The CDR3 spans 17 residues.

The chain uses TRBV24-1 and TRBJ1-2, with unresolved D. Between the trimmed V and J ends, which lost 3 bases and 4 bases, there was a span of 11 bases. The CDR3 totals 14 residues. Germline V CDR1 and CDR2: KGHDR, SFDVKD. The CDR3 loop is CATSDRTRRYGYTF. CDR3 DNA sequence: TGTGCCACCAGTGATCGGACTCGTCGCTATGGCTACACCTTC.

V usage is TRBV5-1 and J usage is TRBJ1-1; D is unresolved. V lost 4 bases to trimming and J lost 2 bases, with 15 bases between them. Germline CDR1 SGHRS, CDR2 YFSETQ. The CDR3 contains 15 residues. The CDR3, as DNA: TGCGCCAGCAGCCACTTGAGTACGCCCAACACTGAAGCTTTCTTT. It yields the protein CASSHLSTPNTEAFF.

There are a few counts of this clonotype. This rearrangement joins TRBV3-1 to TRBJ2-2, with no clear D. CDR3 length: 15 amino acids. Germline V CDR1 and CDR2: LGHDT, YNNKEL (reference sequence). With 3 bases removed from V and 0 bases from J, the gap between germline ends came to 8 bases. CDR3 protein: CASSQRHTNTGELFF. The CDR3 DNA follows: TGTGCCAGCAGCCAGAGACATACGAACACCGGGGAGCTGTTTTTT.

This clonotype was observed at least ten times. The J gene is TRBJ2-5, the V gene TRBV2; D gene ambiguous. Germline V gives CDR1 SNHLY, CDR2 FYNNEI. Trimming stripped 3 bases from V and 5 bases from J, with 7 bases between. This CDR3 has 12 residues. CDR3 sequence (DNA): TGTGCCAGCAGTGACAGACCGGAGACCCAGTACTTC. Amino acids: CASSDRPETQYF.

Concerning this clonotype: This CDR3 fails to terminate in the conserved phenylalanine or tryptophan, so it likely reflects a read error. The chain carries TRBV4-2 and TRBJ2-3; 7 bases match TRBD2. Per the germline V gene, CDR1 is LGHNA and CDR2 is YNFKEQ. The CDR3 covers 17 residues. The trim removed 0 bases at V and 1 base at J, leaving 7 bases unmatched. The CDR3 bases are TGTGCCAGCAGCCAAGATTTAGGTGGGGGGGGCACAGATACGCAGTATTTG. The encoded protein is CASSQDLGGGGTDTQYL.

The genes are TRBV7-9 and TRBJ1-5; TRBD1 agrees at 7 bases. In germline, CDR1 is SEHNR, CDR2 FQNEAQ (reference sequence). J gave up 3 bases and V 5 bases, and 7 bases lay outside the gene matches. The CDR3 extends over 15 amino acids. CDR3 sequence: CASSRSGTDNQPQHF. CDR3 bases: TGTGCCAGCAGCCGGTCCGGGACAGACAATCAGCCCCAGCATTTT. Combining the CDR3 with reference TRBV7-9 and TRBJ1-5 gives the whole variable domain DTGVSQNPRHKITKRGQNVTFRCDPISEHNRLYWYRQTLGQGPEFLTYFQNEAQLEKSRLLSDRFSAERPKGSFSTLEIQRTEQGDSAMYLCASSRSGTDNQPQHFGDGTRLSIL.

In this sample, this clonotype turned up a few times. This chain joins TRBV28 and TRBJ2-7, with D tentatively TRBD2 (6 bases). Germline lookup yields CDR1 MDHEN and CDR2 SYDVKM. V dropped 5 bases and J dropped 3 bases, with 14 bases sitting between them. This CDR3 is built from 14 residues. CDR3 nucleotides: TGTGCCAGCAGTGCCCCGGGACTCGTCTACGAGCAGTACTTC. This sequence encodes CASSAPGLVYEQYF.

The chain has TRBV18 and TRBJ2-1; the match to TRBD2 covers 10 bases. The V gene end was trimmed by 5 bases and the J gene end by 5 bases; junction bases not matched to a gene: 6. Germline V CDR1 and CDR2: KGHSH, LQKENI. The CDR3 is 15 amino acids. As DNA, the CDR3 is TGTGCCAGCTCAGCTCTAGCGGGGGCGCACAATGAGCAGTTCTTC. Amino acid sequence: CASSALAGAHNEQFF. Combining the CDR3 with reference TRBV18 and TRBJ2-1 gives the whole variable domain NAGVMQNPRHLVRRRGQEARLRCSPMKGHSHVYWYRQLPEEGLKFMVYLQKENIIDESGMPKERFSAEFPKEGPSILRIQQVVRGDSAAYFCASSALAGAHNEQFFGPGTRLTVL.

This clonotype was recorded at least ten times. V usage is TRBV20-1 and J usage is TRBJ2-3, with D possibly being TRBD2 (5 bases). This CDR3 has 11 amino acids. The germline gives CDR1 DFQATT, CDR2 SNEGSKA (reference sequence). CDR3 loop: CTGMDTDTQYF. The CDR3 bases are TGCACCGGGATGGACACAGATACGCAGTATTTT.

This clonotype was counted a few times. V gene TRBV4-3 combines with J gene TRBJ2-5; D not resolved. In germline, CDR1 is LGHNA, CDR2 YSLEER. V shed 0 bases and J shed 5 bases, with 7 bases lying between them. This CDR3 has 13 residues. The CDR3 region is CASSQEWGETQYF. CDR3 sequence (DNA): TGCGCCAGCAGCCAAGAATGGGGTGAGACCCAGTACTTC.

This clonotype has more than one count but fewer than ten. This chain connects TRBV6-2 or TRBV6-3 to TRBJ1-5, with D unclear. The CDR3 length is 15 residues. The V end was cut by 5 bases, the J end by 0 bases, with 11 bases between. Germline V gene data show CDR1 as MNHEY and CDR2 as SVGEGT. For the CDR3, the DNA is TGTGCCAGCAGTGTACCGGTAGTTAGCAATCAGCCCCAGCATTTT. It encodes CASSVPVVSNQPQHF.

The sample holds many counts of this clonotype. One end of the junction fails to match germline, which may point to a read error. DNA for the CDR3: TGTGCCAGCAGCCAAGGTTGGACAGCTACGCAGTATTTT. Translation gives CASSQGWTATQYF. This chain links TRBV4-2 with TRBJ2-3; tentative D call: TRBD1 (6 bases). Germline V gene data show CDR1 as LGHNA and CDR2 as YNFKEQ. CDR3 length: 13 amino acids.

This chain joins TRBV29-1 and TRBJ1-3, with a possible D match to TRBD1 (6 bases). The CDR3 runs 15 residues. V lost 5 bases, J lost 4 bases, and 18 bases lay in between. In germline, CDR1 is SQVTM, CDR2 ANQGSEA. CDR3 coding DNA: TGCAGCGTTTCAGGACAGCTTGAAGAAGGAAACACCATATATTTT. Translating it yields CSVSGQLEEGNTIYF.

Only a few counts were recorded for this clonotype. This rearrangement joins TRBV7-9 to TRBJ2-2, with a tentative D call TRBD2 (7 bases). V was shortened by 5 bases and J by 7 bases, with 20 bases between the two germline ends. The CDR3 length is 16 residues. The V gene's germline CDR1 is SEHNR and CDR2 FQNEAQ (reference sequence). This CDR3 reads CASSHPGGKQSGELFF. DNA for the CDR3: TGTGCCAGCAGCCACCCGGGGGGCAAGCAAAGCGGGGAGCTGTTTTTT. The full variable domain, completed using reference TRBV7-9 and TRBJ2-2, is DTGVSQNPRHKITKRGQNVTFRCDPISEHNRLYWYRQTLGQGPEFLTYFQNEAQLEKSRLLSDRFSAERPKGSFSTLEIQRTEQGDSAMYLCASSHPGGKQSGELFFGEGSRLTVL.

The chain employs TRBV12-3 or TRBV12-4 and TRBJ1-5; D is ambiguous. Trimming took off 2 bases at V and 6 bases at J, with 8 bases between the two ends. The CDR3 loop spans 13 amino acids. The DNA for the CDR3 is TGTGCCAGCAGTTTACCCGGGAGTCAGCCCCAGCATTTT. It is translated as CASSLPGSQPQHF.

This clonotype was counted at least ten times. The chain is built from TRBV29-1 and TRBJ1-1, with D tentatively TRBD1 (5 bases). There are 13 residues in the CDR3. The V end was cut by 4 bases, the J end by 0 bases, with 9 bases between. CDR1 is SQVTM, CDR2 ANQGSEA, per germline. The CDR3 here is CSVGDSLNTEAFF. CDR3 sequence (DNA): TGCAGCGTTGGAGACAGCTTGAACACTGAAGCTTTCTTT. Drawing the rest from reference TRBV29-1 and TRBJ1-1, the complete variable domain is SAVISQKPSRDICQRGTSLTIQCQVDSQVTMMFWYRQQPGQSLTLIATANQGSEATYESGFVIDKFPISRPNLTFSTLTVSNMSPEDSSIYLCSVGDSLNTEAFFGQGTRLTVV.

This clonotype was counted only a few times. V and J are TRBV12-3 or TRBV12-4 and TRBJ1-2, with no clear D. V lost 0 bases, J lost 7 bases, and 15 bases lay in between. The CDR3 consists of 15 residues. The CDR3 sequence is CASSLARGGRGGYTF. CDR3 sequence (DNA): TGTGCCAGCAGTTTAGCGCGGGGAGGGCGCGGTGGCTACACCTTC.

In its sample, this clonotype was seen many times. This sequence joins TRBV4-3 and TRBJ1-6; 9 nucleotides line up with TRBD1. The J segment lost 7 bases and the V segment lost 1 base, leaving 2 bases of the junction unmatched. This CDR3 has 15 residues. Germline V gene sequence: CDR1 LGHNA, CDR2 YSLEER. The CDR3 spells CASSQVGTGNSPLHF. The CDR3 DNA is TGCGCCAGCAGCCAAGTAGGGACAGGGAATTCACCCCTCCACTTT.

J is TRBJ1-6 and V is TRBV4-1; D uncertain. Germline loops: CDR1 MGHRA, CDR2 YSYEKL. CDR3 size: 12 residues. V shed 0 bases and J shed 6 bases, with 0 bases lying between them. CDR3 coding DNA: TGCGCCAGCAGCCAAGATAATTCACCCCTCCACTTT. This codes for CASSQDNSPLHF.

This clonotype was found many times. V usage is TRBV5-1 and J usage is TRBJ1-4; maybe TRBD1 (5 bases). This CDR3 is 16 amino acids long. The germline V gene has CDR1 SGHRS and CDR2 YFSETQ. Between the trimmed V and J ends, which lost 0 bases and 3 bases, there was a span of 12 bases. CDR3 bases: TGCGCCAGCAGCTTGGGCCCCAGGGTGGCTAATGAAAAACTGTTTTTT. Encoded protein: CASSLGPRVANEKLFF.

This clonotype was counted at least ten times. The chain couples TRBV20-1 to TRBJ2-1, with D perhaps TRBD2 (6 bases). Trimming removed 7 bases at V and 0 bases at J, with 7 bases between. This CDR3 spans 12 amino acids. Germline V gene data show CDR1 as DFQATT and CDR2 as SNEGSKA (reference sequence). The CDR3 region is CSVEGSYNEQFF. Written as DNA, the CDR3 is TGCAGTGTGGAGGGCTCCTACAATGAGCAGTTCTTC.

The rearrangement uses TRBV7-2 and TRBJ2-3; 7 bases line up with TRBD1. With 3 bases clipped from V and 1 base from J, the junction kept 7 bases outside the gene matches. This CDR3 spans 16 amino acids. Germline V gene data show CDR1 as SGHTA and CDR2 as FQGNSA. The CDR3 spells CASSFNRGPRTDTQYF. The CDR3 DNA reads TGTGCCAGCAGCTTTAATAGGGGGCCCCGCACAGATACGCAGTATTTT.